This T cell receptor beta chain was obtained from a study of spatial heterogeneity in lung cancer. Study-level background: Combinations of a unique TCR and a UMI were tallied in raw reads, and on average each appeared more than ten times.

Documented time point: blood at routine non-recurrence follow-up after resection. Germline loops: CDR1 GTSNPN, CDR2 SVGIG (reference sequence). The V segment lost 7 bases and the J segment 6 bases; nucleotides outside the gene matches: 14. This CDR3 region has 14 residues. Carried by each TCR cDNA molecule was a unique molecular identifier. TCRdb fed the 5' RACE reads into MiXCR, producing one record per CDR3 protein. The data contain about 100,000 distinct CDR3 sequences, roughly a fifth of them singletons. The chain links TRBV30 to TRBJ1-1; 7 positions match TRBD1. Sequencing was performed on PBMCs, taken at follow-up. The source is a male donor with early-stage non-small cell lung cancer. DNA for the CDR3: TGTGCCTCGACTTCGGGACAGAGGAATTCTGAAGCTTTCTTT. Amino acids: CASTSGQRNSEAFF.